A single T cell receptor beta chain is shown here with its context. These data originate in a study of blood T cell repertoires in COVID-19. Study-wide background: T cells, B-cell-depleted T cells, or PBMCs provided the cDNA or gDNA that served as material.

The V and J ends lost 8 bases and 7 bases respectively, with 15 bases between them. CDR3 size: 13 residues. The germline V gene has CDR1 LNHDA and CDR2 SQIVND (reference sequence). How the authors handled the data: Reference gene primer amplification yielded estimated nucleated cell counts. The assay was immunoSEQ multiplex PCR, and TCRdb's table has in-frame clones only and misses some. V and J calls and clone size are those listed in that table; D and trimming were worked out from the DNA. The table has roughly 400,000 clones, 90% seen once; the top ten hold less than 0.75%. Membership in each cohort depended on participant-reported clinical history. Cohort 3 recovered donors had two negative PCRs, clearance, or symptom resolution.

The sample was PBMCs or T cells enriched from blood (not recorded which). This chain connects TRBV19 to TRBJ2-1; perhaps TRBD2 as D (6 bases). This sequence was found in a man younger than 30 who had recovered from COVID-19. CDR3 sequence reads: CASRGGAANEQFF. CDR3 DNA sequence: TGTGCCAGTCGAGGCGGGGCGGCAAATGAGCAGTTCTTC.